Sequencing of this TCR beta chain was carried out in a study of T cells in narcolepsy. The wider study: Patients with NT1 or NT2 and healthy control donors were enrolled. Study conclusions and caveats: Same-patient CSF and blood CD4+ T cell clonotypes included HCRT-specific and TRIB2-specific autoreactive ones. Autoreactive clone sequences were missing from some blood memory CD4+ repertoires. Autoreactive clonotypes reportedly recurred in blood of same and different patients, not controls.

Per the germline V gene, CDR1 is WNHNN and CDR2 is SYGVQD (reference sequence). V dropped 0 bases and J dropped 3 bases, with 11 bases sitting between them. This CDR3 has 15 residues. As to this clone: The antigen remains unidentified.

Profiling relied on immunoSEQ multiplex PCR, and the TCRdb table lists in-frame clones only, not all of them. Of tens of thousands of clones listed, 82% are singletons. This clonotype was sampled from a human donor with narcolepsy. The chain uses TRBV10-1 and TRBJ1-1; D not certain. Sequencing was done on a sample of CD45RA- memory CD4+ T cells from PBMCs. In DNA, the CDR3 is TGCGCCAGCAGTGAGTCGTGGGGATCGGACACTGAAGCTTTCTTT. Its protein is CASSESWGSDTEAFF.